This T cell receptor beta chain stems from a study of CD4 T cells in lung cancer (dated by TCRdb to between 2018 and 2021). As for the study more broadly: To find responses to candidate mutation-encoded neoepitopes, the study screened blood T cells from NSCLC patients and isolated neoantigen-specific CD4+ T-cell clones and TCRs. Before blood donation, treatments including platinum chemotherapy had been received by the patients, and nivolumab or pembrolizumab had been received by some of the patients. The frequency of neoantigen-specific clonotypes in tumor resections, non-adjacent lung and cultured T-cell products was followed using TCRB deep sequencing. The resected patients had lung adenocarcinoma or squamous cell carcinoma, were aged 60 to 69 at blood donation, and mostly were former smokers.

The CDR3 numbers 13 residues from cysteine through phenylalanine. Only the CDR3 part of the read is kept: 39 bases, read in frame from the first base. Trimming removed 9 bases from V and 4 bases from J, leaving 14 bases between the germline ends. CDR1 MNHEY and CDR2 SVGAGI are derived from the germline V gene. Study-wide conclusions, independent of this receptor: Because IFNgamma-sorted cells included nonspecific IFNgamma producers of unknown purity, the expanded lines ranged from monoclonal to oligoclonal. Some responses derived from blood might reflect in vitro priming of naive T cells or cross-reactivity instead of memory responses to the cancer.

Preparation of the library involved the immunoSEQ multiplex PCR assay. DNA was isolated with Qiagen DNeasy or QIAamp micro DNA kits and TCRB sequenced with the Adaptive Biotechnology human TCRB sequencing kit. Sequencing of TCRB libraries was performed on an Illumina MiSeq. The paper's processing steps were these. The kit provider's software was used to analyze TCRB sequence data, and Fisher's exact test was applied to assess tumor enrichment of clonotype templates. The table was pulled from immuneACCESS by TCRdb, which kept in-frame rearrangements only. Such tables lose some clones; where checked, under half of the loss comes from unresolved V genes, and the rest has no known cause. V and J calls and clone size are given by that table; D and trimming were obtained from the DNA. For this sample, the table gives about 80 clones. About this clone: The antigen it recognizes is unknown. The input lacks base qualities; no much larger clone sits a single base away.

PBMCs were stimulated for approximately two weeks with mutant 27-mer peptides together with IL21, IL7, IL15 and IL2, and were then restimulated with autologous B cells pulsed with peptide. After restimulation with peptide-pulsed B cells, live IFNgamma-secreting T cells were sorted by cytokine capture on a FACS Aria2. Sorted cells were expanded for about 12 to 20 days at limiting dilution, approximately 3 or 10 cells per well, with irradiated allogeneic PBMCs, phytohemagglutinin and IL2. Peripheral blood samples or leukapheresis products were collected from the patients. To screen the expanded lines for antigen specificity, an IFNgamma ELISA was run against autologous B cells pulsed with mutant peptides.

The TCR comes from a human donor with non-small cell lung cancer. Some clones in this sample may be carry-over from other donors' samples. Sequenced sample: a CD4+ T cell line or clone grown in culture. Here the chain combines TRBV6-5 and TRBJ2-3; D gene: possibly TRBD1, on 6 matching bases. The CDR3 reads as follows: CASYHRAADTQYF. The bases are TGTGCCAGTTACCACAGGGCCGCAGATACGCAGTATTTT.